This T cell receptor (beta chain) stems from a study of blood T cells in healthy people across ages. Findings of the study overall: Higher naive T cell percentage went strongly together with higher TCR beta diversity.

Worth noting for this clonotype: Its specificity is not known.

V lost 6 bases to trimming and J lost 2 bases, with 6 bases between them. Per the germline V gene, CDR1 is SGHTS and CDR2 is YDEGEE. There are 11 residues in the CDR3. The authors ran a second PCR of about 6 to 11 cycles using a sample-barcoded 5' primer and a J-beta primer mix. Each cDNA molecule carried a tag from a template-switch adaptor that contained 12 random nucleotides. TCRdb analysed the 5' RACE reads with MiXCR anew, one entry per CDR3 protein. The data contain hundreds of thousands of distinct CDR3 sequences, 20% to 25% of them singletons. The chain links TRBV5-8 to TRBJ2-7; D not certain. Material: blood. The source of this sequence is a man between 65 and 80 years old in good health. DNA of the CDR3: TGTGCCAGCAACACAGCCTACGAGCAGTACGTC. Residues: CASNTAYEQYV.